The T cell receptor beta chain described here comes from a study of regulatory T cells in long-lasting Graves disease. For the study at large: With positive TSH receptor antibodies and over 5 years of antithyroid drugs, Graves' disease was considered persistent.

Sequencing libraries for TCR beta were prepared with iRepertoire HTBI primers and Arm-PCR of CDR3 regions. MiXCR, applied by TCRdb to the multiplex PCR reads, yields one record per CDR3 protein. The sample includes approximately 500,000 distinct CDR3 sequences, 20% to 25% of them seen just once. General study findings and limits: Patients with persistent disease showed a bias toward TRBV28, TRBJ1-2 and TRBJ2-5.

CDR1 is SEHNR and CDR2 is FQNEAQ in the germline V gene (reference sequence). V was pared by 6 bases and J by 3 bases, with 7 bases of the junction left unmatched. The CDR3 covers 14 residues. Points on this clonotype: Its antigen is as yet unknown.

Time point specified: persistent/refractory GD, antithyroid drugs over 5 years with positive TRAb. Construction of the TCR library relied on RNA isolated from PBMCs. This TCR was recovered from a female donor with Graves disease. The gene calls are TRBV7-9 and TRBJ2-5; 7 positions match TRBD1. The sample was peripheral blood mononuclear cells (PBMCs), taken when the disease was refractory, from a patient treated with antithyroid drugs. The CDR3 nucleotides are TGTGCCAGCAGGGACGAGACAGGGAAAGAGACCCAGTACTTC. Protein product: CASRDETGKETQYF.